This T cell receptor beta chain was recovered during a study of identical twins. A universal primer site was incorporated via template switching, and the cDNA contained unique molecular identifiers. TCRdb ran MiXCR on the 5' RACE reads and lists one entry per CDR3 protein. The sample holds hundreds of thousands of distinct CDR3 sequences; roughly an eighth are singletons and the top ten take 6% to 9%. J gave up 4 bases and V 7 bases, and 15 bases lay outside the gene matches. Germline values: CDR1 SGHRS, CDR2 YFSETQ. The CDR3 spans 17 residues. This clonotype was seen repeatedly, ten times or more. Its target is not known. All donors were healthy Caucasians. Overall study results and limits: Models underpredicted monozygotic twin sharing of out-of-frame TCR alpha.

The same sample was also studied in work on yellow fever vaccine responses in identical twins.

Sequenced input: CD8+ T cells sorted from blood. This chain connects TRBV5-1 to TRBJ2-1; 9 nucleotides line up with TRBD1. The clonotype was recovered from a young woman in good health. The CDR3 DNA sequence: TGCGCCAGCTCCGACCCACCCGGGACAGGGAGTTACAATGAGCAGTTCTTC. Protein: CASSDPPGTGSYNEQFF.